This T cell receptor beta chain was observed in a study of blood T cell repertoires in COVID-19 (dated by TCRdb to the early 2020s). Regarding the complete study: Samples covering the acute and convalescent phases of COVID-19 were provided by collaborators in the United States, Italy and Spain. The repertoires were released in a freely available public database intended as a resource for research on the immune response to SARS-CoV-2. Where HLA class I and class II types were available, the types were taken from metadata supplied by the sample provider, not from assay-based typing. Deeply sampled blood TCRbeta repertoires from subjects exposed to, actively infected with, or recovered from COVID-19 were included in the dataset. The samples were drawn from two sources: the first 160 participants of the ongoing ImmuneRACE study, and 1,000 to 1,500 subjects contributed by 6 global collaborators. A de-identified subject ID, COVID-19 status, age in years and sex were almost always included in the sample metadata. The prospective study material was composed of cDNA or gDNA derived from T cells, B-cell-depleted T cells, or PBMCs. Paper-wide results and their limitations: The quantity of clinical and demographic metadata differed by source and by participant and was supplied without curation.

The CDR3, from cysteine to phenylalanine, totals 15 residues. Only CDR3 DNA remains: 45 bases, in frame from the first base. Taken from the germline V gene, the CDR1 and CDR2 loops are SGHAT and FQNNGV. Germline trimming amounts to 1 base on V and 5 bases on J, with 4 as the count of junction bases outside the gene matches. Points on this clone: The specificity of this receptor is unknown. One base away there is no much larger clone; base qualities are not given.

The collaborating institutions used their own protocols to collect whole blood in K2EDTA tubes. For TCRbeta analysis, collaborators shipped samples in one of three forms: frozen whole blood, isolated PBMCs, or DNA extracted from either of those sample types. The immunoSEQ Assay, a bias-controlled multiplex PCR, was used to amplify TCRbeta CDR3 regions from genomic DNA. The source study handled its data this way. The number of nucleated cells in each sample was estimated from the amplification of reference gene primers within the assay. To quantify the absolute abundance of each unique TCRbeta CDR3 rearrangement, sequence reads were collapsed and filtered. For each sample, productive Simpson clonality was calculated as the square root of Simpson's diversity index across productive rearrangements. Drawn from immuneACCESS, this table holds only the in-frame rearrangements with V and J called that TCRdb kept. Clones are partly lost; checked studies trace under half to an unresolved V gene and leave the rest unexplained. That table gives V, J and clone size, and the DNA gave D and trimming. Present in this sample are some 330,000 clones, over 75% of which were seen just once. Clones ranked in the top ten supply roughly 4% of the sample.

The chain was built from TRBV11-2 and TRBJ2-1; 8 nucleotides in the junction match TRBD2. This clonotype was obtained from a woman between 45 and 65 years old with active or convalescent COVID-19. The source material was peripheral blood. The sequenced DNA: TGTGCCAGCAGCTTAGTACTAGCGGAGAACAATGAGCAGTTCTTC. Its protein is CASSLVLAENNEQFF.